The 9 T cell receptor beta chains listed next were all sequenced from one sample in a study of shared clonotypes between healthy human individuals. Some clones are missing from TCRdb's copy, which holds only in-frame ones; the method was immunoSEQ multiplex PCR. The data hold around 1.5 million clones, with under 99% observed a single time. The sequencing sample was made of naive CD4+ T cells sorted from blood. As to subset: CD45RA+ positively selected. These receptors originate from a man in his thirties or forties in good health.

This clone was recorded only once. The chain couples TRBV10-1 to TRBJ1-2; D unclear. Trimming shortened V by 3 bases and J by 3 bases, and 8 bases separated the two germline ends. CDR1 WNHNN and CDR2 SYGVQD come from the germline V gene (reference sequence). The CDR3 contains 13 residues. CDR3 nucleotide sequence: TGCGCCAGCAGTGATGCACCAGACTATGGCTACACCTTC. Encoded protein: CASSDAPDYGYTF.

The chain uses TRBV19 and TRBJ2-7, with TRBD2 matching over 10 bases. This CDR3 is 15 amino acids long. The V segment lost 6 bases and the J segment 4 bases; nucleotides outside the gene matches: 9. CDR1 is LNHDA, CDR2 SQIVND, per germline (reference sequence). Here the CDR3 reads CASRLRASGSYEQYF. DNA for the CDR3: TGTGCCAGTAGGCTGAGGGCTAGCGGGAGTTACGAGCAGTACTTC.

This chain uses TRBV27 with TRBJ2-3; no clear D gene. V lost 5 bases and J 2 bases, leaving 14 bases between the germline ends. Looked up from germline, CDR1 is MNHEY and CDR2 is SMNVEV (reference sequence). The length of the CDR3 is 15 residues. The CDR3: CASSMTWGSTDTQYF. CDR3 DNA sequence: TGTGCCAGCAGTATGACTTGGGGTTCCACAGATACGCAGTATTTT.

The CDR3 bases are TGTGCCAGTAGTATGGGGACAGGCCTTTTGCACCGGGAGCTGTTTTTT. Amino acids: CASSMGTGLLHRELFF. V gene TRBV19 combines with J gene TRBJ2-2; 8 bases align to TRBD1. V shed 3 bases and J 9 bases; nucleotides not matched to a gene: 12. The CDR3 consists of 16 residues. Looked up from germline, CDR1 is LNHDA and CDR2 is SQIVND (reference sequence).

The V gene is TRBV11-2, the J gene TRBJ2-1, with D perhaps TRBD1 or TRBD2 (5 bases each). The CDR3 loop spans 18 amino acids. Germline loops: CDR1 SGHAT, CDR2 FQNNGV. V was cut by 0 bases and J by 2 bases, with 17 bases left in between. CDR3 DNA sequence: TGTGCCAGCAGCTTAGAAGGTACCGGGACCGACCCCTACAATGAGCAGTTCTTC. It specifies CASSLEGTGTDPYNEQFF.

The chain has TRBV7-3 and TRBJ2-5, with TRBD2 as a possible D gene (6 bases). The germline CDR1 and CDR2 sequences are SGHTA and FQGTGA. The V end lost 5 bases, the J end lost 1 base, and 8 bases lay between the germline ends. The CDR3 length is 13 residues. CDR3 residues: CASSLAIQETQYF. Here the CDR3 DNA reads TGTGCCAGCAGCCTAGCGATCCAAGAGACCCAGTACTTC.

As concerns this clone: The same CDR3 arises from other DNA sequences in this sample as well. In nucleotides, the CDR3 is TGCGCCAGCAGCTTGGTTCCGGACTATGGCTACACCTTC. Its protein is CASSLVPDYGYTF. The chain carries TRBV5-1 and TRBJ1-2; D is ambiguous. V was cut by 0 bases and J by 3 bases, with 6 bases left in between. The CDR3 is 13 residues long. In germline, CDR1 is SGHRS, CDR2 YFSETQ.

Written as DNA, the CDR3 is TGTGCCAGCAGTTTTTCAGCGCCCTTTAGCTACACCTTC. This encodes CASSFSAPFSYTF. The chain is built from TRBV7-9 and TRBJ1-2; D is ambiguous. Germline V lookup: CDR1 SEHNR, CDR2 FQNEAQ (reference sequence). Trimming took 6 bases from V and 9 from J, leaving 17 bases between them. This CDR3 region has 13 residues.

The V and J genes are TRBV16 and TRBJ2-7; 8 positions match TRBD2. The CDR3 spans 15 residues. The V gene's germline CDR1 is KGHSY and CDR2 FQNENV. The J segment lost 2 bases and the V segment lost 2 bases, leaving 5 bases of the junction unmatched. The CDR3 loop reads CASSQGTSGAYEQYF. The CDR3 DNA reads TGTGCCAGCAGCCAAGGAACTAGCGGAGCCTACGAGCAGTACTTC.